A selection of T cell receptor beta chains follows, all from one sample in a study of cytomegalovirus exposure and HLA in healthy donors. Clones were read by immunoSEQ multiplex PCR, and TCRdb kept only the in-frame ones, dropping some. The sample has 150,000 to 180,000 clones, approximately 86% seen once; the top ten hold 20% to 25%. The sample was PBMCs. The receptors here all came from a man aged 18 to 35 in good health and CMV-seropositive. Both conserved end residues are part of each CDR3. The D gene is left open where the match is weak. Not all rows give a size; the values are once, few, many and, for expanded clones, a class.

d_call cdr3_length clone_size j_call v_call cdr3_aa cdr3_nt
- 17 few TRBJ1-5 TRBV6-1 CASSEPAGAYSNQPQHF TGTGCCAGCAGTGAACCCGCAGGGGCCTATAGCAATCAGCCCCAGCATTTT
TRBD2 18 - TRBJ2-7 TRBV5-1 CASSARTSGPLFRHEQYF TGCGCCAGCAGCGCTCGGACTAGCGGTCCTCTCTTTCGCCACGAGCAGTACTTC
- 15 - TRBJ2-2 TRBV5-4 CASSFSLDPTGELFF TGTGCCAGCAGCTTTAGCCTAGACCCCACCGGGGAGCTGTTTTTT
TRBD1 15 - TRBJ1-5 TRBV4-2 CASSQATGDGQPQHF TGTGCCAGCAGCCAAGCTACAGGGGACGGTCAGCCCCAGCATTTT
- 16 - TRBJ2-1 TRBV27 CASSLWLVASYNEQFF TGTGCCAGCAGTTTATGGCTAGTCGCTTCCTACAATGAGCAGTTCTTC
- 16 - TRBJ2-5 TRBV7-2 CASSLGRGPGRETQYF TGTGCCAGCAGCTTAGGGAGAGGCCCGGGGAGAGAGACCCAGTACTTC
TRBD2 19 - TRBJ2-1 TRBV6-1 CASSGTGERLAGVSYEQFF TGTGCCAGCAGTGGGACAGGGGAGAGACTAGCGGGAGTCTCCTATGAGCAGTTCTTC
TRBD1 16 - TRBJ1-2 TRBV6-1 CASSEAANRGDYGYTF TGTGCCAGCAGTGAAGCGGCAAACAGGGGTGACTATGGCTACACCTTC
- 14 - TRBJ2-7 TRBV11-2 CASRPRGVSYEQYF TGTGCCAGCAGACCCCGGGGAGTGTCCTACGAGCAGTACTTC
- 11 - TRBJ2-5 TRBV7-7 CASSPIGVWYF TGTGCCAGCAGCCCAATCGGGGTGTGGTACTTC
TRBD1 16 - TRBJ1-1 TRBV27 CASSWGDRGRNTEAFF TGTGCCAGCAGTTGGGGTGACAGGGGGCGGAACACTGAAGCTTTCTTT
TRBD2 16 - TRBJ2-3 TRBV9 CASSVALAGERDTQYF TGTGCCAGCAGCGTAGCGCTAGCGGGAGAAAGAGATACGCAGTATTTT
- 13 - TRBJ1-1 TRBV5-6 CASSRRSGTEAFF TGTGCCAGCAGCCGGCGGAGTGGCACTGAAGCTTTCTTT
- 15 - TRBJ2-3 TRBV7-9 CASSSLRRGTDTQYF TGTGCCAGCAGCTCCCTCCGAAGAGGCACAGATACGCAGTATTTT
TRBD1 14 - TRBJ2-3 TRBV5-1 CASSFRGGADTQYF TGCGCCAGCAGCTTTAGAGGGGGCGCAGATACGCAGTATTTT
TRBD1 14 - TRBJ1-1 TRBV5-1 CASFPAAGGTEAFF TGCGCCAGCTTCCCGGCGGCAGGGGGCACTGAAGCTTTCTTT
TRBD1 15 - TRBJ2-1 TRBV6-1 CASSEGQGAGNEQFF TGTGCCAGCAGTGAAGGACAGGGGGCTGGGAATGAGCAGTTCTTC
- 16 - TRBJ1-4 TRBV7-9 CASSRRGGATNEKLFF TGTGCCAGCAGCCGAAGGGGAGGAGCAACTAATGAAAAACTGTTTTTT
- 14 - TRBJ2-1 TRBV6-5 CASNRRDRGNEQFF TGTGCCAGCAACAGGAGGGACAGAGGCAATGAGCAGTTCTTC
- 15 - TRBJ2-1 TRBV19 CASSDEGVSYNEQFF TGTGCCAGTTCAGACGAGGGAGTCTCCTACAATGAGCAGTTCTTC
- 17 - TRBJ2-1 TRBV4-1 CASSQTGTRRSYNEQFF TGCGCCAGCAGCCAGACGGGGACTCGCCGCTCCTACAATGAGCAGTTCTTC
TRBD2 16 - TRBJ2-2 TRBV5-1 CASSLGPSGSAGELFF TGCGCCAGCAGCTTGGGGCCCAGCGGGAGCGCCGGGGAGCTGTTTTTT
TRBD1 15 - TRBJ1-4 TRBV9 CASSPRTGENEKLFF TGTGCCAGCAGCCCGCGGACAGGGGAAAATGAAAAACTGTTTTTT
- 17 - TRBJ1-4 TRBV7-9 CASSSLGHFATNEKLFF TGTGCCAGCAGCTCTTTGGGACACTTTGCAACTAATGAAAAACTGTTTTTT
- 11 few TRBJ1-2 TRBV5-1 CASTDSFGYTF TGCGCCAGCACCGACAGTTTTGGCTACACCTTC
TRBD2 14 - TRBJ2-7 TRBV30 CAWSEGRAGGEQYF TGTGCCTGGAGTGAGGGGCGGGCGGGGGGAGAGCAGTACTTC
TRBD2 17 - TRBJ2-7 TRBV11-2 CASSLEGGSASPHEQYF TGTGCCAGCAGCTTAGAGGGGGGGTCGGCTAGCCCCCACGAGCAGTACTTC
TRBD1 17 - TRBJ2-7 TRBV4-1 CASSQNTGTGISYEQYF TGCGCCAGCAGCCAGAACACCGGGACAGGGATCTCCTACGAGCAGTACTTC
- 16 - TRBJ1-5 TRBV27 CASSLRGNTANQPQHF TGTGCCAGCAGTTTAAGGGGTAACACAGCAAATCAGCCCCAGCATTTT
- 15 - TRBJ2-1 TRBV5-1 CASSLEGPTYNEQFF TGCGCCAGCAGCTTGGAGGGGCCTACCTACAATGAGCAGTTCTTC
- 14 - TRBJ1-2 TRBV7-3 CASSLTSQGGGYTF TGTGCCAGCAGCTTAACGAGTCAGGGTGGTGGCTACACCTTC
- 15 - TRBJ1-2 TRBV7-9 CASSFAGTPNYGYTF TGTGCCAGCAGCTTTGCGGGGACCCCGAACTATGGCTACACCTTC
- 14 - TRBJ1-1 TRBV5-1 CASSLGAAGTEAFF TGCGCCAGCAGCTTGGGGGCCGCGGGCACTGAAGCTTTCTTT
- 16 - TRBJ2-7 TRBV4-3 CASSYSVGAASYEQYF TGCGCCAGCAGCTACTCGGTAGGGGCAGCTTCCTACGAGCAGTACTTC
TRBD2 15 - TRBJ2-1 TRBV11-2 CASSPRTSGREAQFF TGTGCCAGCAGCCCCCGGACTAGCGGGAGAGAGGCGCAGTTCTTC
- 13 few TRBJ1-2 TRBV4-3 CASSQDRGDGYTF TGCGCCAGCAGCCAAGATCGGGGGGATGGCTACACCTTC
TRBD2 15 - TRBJ2-5 TRBV5-4 CASSSPSSGMETQYF TGTGCCAGCAGCTCCCCGTCTAGCGGGATGGAGACCCAGTACTTC
TRBD1 17 - TRBJ2-7 TRBV7-2 CASSLGPGGVISYEQYF TGTGCCAGCAGCTTGGGGCCAGGGGGTGTCATCTCCTACGAGCAGTACTTC
- 16 - TRBJ2-1 TRBV30 CAWSVGSGRFYNEQFF TGTGCCTGGAGTGTCGGTAGCGGACGGTTTTACAATGAGCAGTTCTTC